This TCR beta chain appears in the sequencing data of a study of blood T cell repertoires in COVID-19. Study as a whole: Some COVID-19 samples were acute and others convalescent; all came from the United States, Italy and Spain. Nucleic acid was either cDNA or gDNA, and it came from T cells, B-cell-depleted T cells, or PBMCs.

CDR1 is SGHTA, CDR2 FQGTGA, per germline. The CDR3 length is 15 residues. V dropped 5 bases and J dropped 3; count of bases not matched to a gene: 3. As processed by the authors: Nucleated cell counts were estimated from reference gene primer amplification. The table came from immunoSEQ multiplex PCR; TCRdb's copy has only in-frame clones and leaves some out. The V and J calls and clone size come from that table; D and trimming were worked out from the DNA. This table has about 130,000 clones, about 82% appearing once. This clone was seen more than once but under ten times. Sequenced sample: peripheral blood. The receptor's source is a human donor in a cohort sampled during active COVID-19. The V call is TRBV7-3, the J call TRBJ2-2, with TRBD1 identical over 10 bases. The CDR3 protein is CASSPTGGDTGELFF. Here the CDR3 DNA reads TGTGCCAGCAGCCCGACAGGGGGCGACACCGGGGAGCTGTTTTTT.